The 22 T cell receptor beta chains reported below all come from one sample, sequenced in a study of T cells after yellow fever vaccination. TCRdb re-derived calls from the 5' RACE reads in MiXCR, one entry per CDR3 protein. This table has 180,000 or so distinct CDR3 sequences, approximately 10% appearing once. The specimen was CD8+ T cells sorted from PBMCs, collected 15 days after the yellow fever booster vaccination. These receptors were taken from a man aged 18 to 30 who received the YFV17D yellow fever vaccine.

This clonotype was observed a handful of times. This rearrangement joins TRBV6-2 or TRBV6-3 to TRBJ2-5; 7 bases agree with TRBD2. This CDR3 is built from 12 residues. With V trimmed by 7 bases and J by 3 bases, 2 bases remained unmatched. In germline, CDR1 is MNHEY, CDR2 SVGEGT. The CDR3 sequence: CASTGGEETQYF. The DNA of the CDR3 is TGTGCCAGCACTGGGGGGGAAGAGACCCAGTACTTC.

CDR3 sequence reads: CSVEDDGESSYNEQFF. The CDR3 coding sequence is TGCAGCGTTGAAGACGATGGGGAGAGCTCCTACAATGAGCAGTTCTTC. The V and J genes are TRBV29-1 and TRBJ2-1, with D possibly TRBD2 on 5 matching bases. V lost 0 bases and J 0 bases, leaving 12 bases between the germline ends. The CDR3 covers 16 residues. Germline loops: CDR1 SQVTM, CDR2 ANQGSEA.

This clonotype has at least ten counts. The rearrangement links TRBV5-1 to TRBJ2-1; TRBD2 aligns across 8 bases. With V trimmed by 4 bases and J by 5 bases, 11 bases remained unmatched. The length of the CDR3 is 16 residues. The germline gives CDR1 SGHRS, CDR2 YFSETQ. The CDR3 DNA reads TGCGCCAGCAGCCTCACCTTAGCGGGGAAGAACAATGAGCAGTTCTTC. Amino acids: CASSLTLAGKNNEQFF.

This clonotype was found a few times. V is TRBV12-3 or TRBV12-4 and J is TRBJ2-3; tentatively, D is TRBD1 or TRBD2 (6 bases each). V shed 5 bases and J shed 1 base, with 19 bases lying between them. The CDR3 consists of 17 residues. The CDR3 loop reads CASSTVYEGGGTDTQYF. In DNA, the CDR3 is TGTGCCAGCAGTACCGTTTACGAGGGGGGCGGCACAGATACGCAGTATTTT.

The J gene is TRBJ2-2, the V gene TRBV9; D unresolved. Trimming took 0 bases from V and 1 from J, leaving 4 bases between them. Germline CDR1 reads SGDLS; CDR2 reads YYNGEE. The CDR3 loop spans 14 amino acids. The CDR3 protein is CASSVGWNTGELFF. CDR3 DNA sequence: TGTGCCAGCAGCGTAGGGTGGAACACCGGGGAGCTGTTTTTT. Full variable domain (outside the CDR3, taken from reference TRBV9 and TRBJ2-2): DSGVTQTPKHLITATGQRVTLRCSPRSGDLSVYWYQQSLDQGLQFLIQYYNGEERAKGNILERFSAQQFPDLHSELNLSSLELGDSALYFCASSVGWNTGELFFGEGSRLTVL.

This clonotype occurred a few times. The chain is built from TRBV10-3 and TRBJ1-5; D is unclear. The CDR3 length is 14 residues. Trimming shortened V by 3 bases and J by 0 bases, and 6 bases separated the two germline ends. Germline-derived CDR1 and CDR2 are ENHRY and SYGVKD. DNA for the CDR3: TGTGCCATCAGTGACAGCTATAGCAATCAGCCCCAGCATTTT. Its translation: CAISDSYSNQPQHF.

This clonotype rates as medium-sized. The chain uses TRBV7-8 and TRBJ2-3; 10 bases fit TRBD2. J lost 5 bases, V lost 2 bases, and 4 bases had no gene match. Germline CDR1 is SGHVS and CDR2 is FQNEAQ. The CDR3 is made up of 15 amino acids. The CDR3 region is CASSLQRGGRDTQYF. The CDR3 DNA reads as TGTGCCAGCAGCTTACAGCGGGGGGGCCGAGATACGCAGTATTTT.

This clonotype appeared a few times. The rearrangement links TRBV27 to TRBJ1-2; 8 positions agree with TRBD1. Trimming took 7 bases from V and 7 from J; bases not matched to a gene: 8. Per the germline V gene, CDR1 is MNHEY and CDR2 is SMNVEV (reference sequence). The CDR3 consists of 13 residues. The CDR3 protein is CASTQGGRAGYTF. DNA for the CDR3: TGTGCCAGCACACAGGGGGGCCGCGCTGGCTACACCTTC.

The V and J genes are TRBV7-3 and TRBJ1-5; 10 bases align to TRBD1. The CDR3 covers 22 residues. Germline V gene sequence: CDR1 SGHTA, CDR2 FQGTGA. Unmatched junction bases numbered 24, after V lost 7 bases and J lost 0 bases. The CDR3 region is CASIIPSGDRGPWSYSNQPQHF. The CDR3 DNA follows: TGTGCCAGCATCATCCCCTCGGGGGACAGGGGCCCCTGGTCCTATAGCAATCAGCCCCAGCATTTT.

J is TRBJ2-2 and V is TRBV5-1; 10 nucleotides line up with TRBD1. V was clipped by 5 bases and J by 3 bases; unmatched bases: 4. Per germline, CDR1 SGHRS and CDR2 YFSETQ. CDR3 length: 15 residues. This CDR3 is CASRPGQGYTGELFF. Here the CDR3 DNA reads TGCGCCAGCAGACCGGGACAGGGGTACACCGGGGAGCTGTTTTTT.

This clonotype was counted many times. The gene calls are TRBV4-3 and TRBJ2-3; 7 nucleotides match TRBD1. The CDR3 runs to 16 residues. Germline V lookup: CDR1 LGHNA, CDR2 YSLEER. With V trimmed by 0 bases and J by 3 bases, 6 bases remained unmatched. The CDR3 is CASSQDGGQRTDTQYF. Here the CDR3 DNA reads TGCGCCAGCAGCCAAGATGGGGGACAGCGAACAGATACGCAGTATTTT.

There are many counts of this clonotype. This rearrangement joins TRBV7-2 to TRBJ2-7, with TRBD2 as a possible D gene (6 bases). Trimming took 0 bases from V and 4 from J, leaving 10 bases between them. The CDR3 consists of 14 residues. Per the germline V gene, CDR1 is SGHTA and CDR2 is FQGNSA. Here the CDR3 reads CASSLAGGAYEQYV. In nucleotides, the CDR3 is TGTGCCAGCAGCTTAGCGGGCGGGGCATACGAGCAGTACGTC.

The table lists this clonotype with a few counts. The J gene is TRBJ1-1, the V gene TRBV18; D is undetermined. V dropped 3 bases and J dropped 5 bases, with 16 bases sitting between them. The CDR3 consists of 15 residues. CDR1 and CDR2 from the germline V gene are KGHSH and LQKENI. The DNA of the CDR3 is TGTGCCAGCTCACCCCGGTCAATGGGGAGAACTGAAGCTTTCTTT. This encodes CASSPRSMGRTEAFF.

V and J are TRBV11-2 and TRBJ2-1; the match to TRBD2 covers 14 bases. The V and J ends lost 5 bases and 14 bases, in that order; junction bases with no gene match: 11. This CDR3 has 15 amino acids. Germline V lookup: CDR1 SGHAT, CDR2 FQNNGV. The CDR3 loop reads CASSRPLTSGGAEFF. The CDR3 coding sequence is TGTGCCAGCAGCAGGCCTTTGACTAGCGGGGGGGCGGAGTTCTTC.

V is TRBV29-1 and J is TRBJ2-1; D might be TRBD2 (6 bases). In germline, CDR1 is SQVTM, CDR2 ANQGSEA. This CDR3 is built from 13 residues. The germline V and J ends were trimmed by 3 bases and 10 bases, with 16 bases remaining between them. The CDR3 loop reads CSVELGLWGEQFF. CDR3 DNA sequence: TGCAGCGTTGAGTTGGGACTGTGGGGGGAGCAGTTCTTC.

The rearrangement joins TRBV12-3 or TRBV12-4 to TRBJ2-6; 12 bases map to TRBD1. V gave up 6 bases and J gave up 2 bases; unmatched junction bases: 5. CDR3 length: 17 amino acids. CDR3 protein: CASRSGTGGAGANVLTF. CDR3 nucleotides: TGTGCCAGCAGATCCGGGACAGGGGGCGCTGGGGCCAACGTCCTGACTTTC.

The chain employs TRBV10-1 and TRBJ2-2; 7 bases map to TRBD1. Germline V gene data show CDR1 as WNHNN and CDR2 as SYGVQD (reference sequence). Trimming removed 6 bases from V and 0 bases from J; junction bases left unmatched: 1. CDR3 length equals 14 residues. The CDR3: CASSDRANTGELFF. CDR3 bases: TGCGCCAGCAGCGACAGGGCGAACACCGGGGAGCTGTTTTTT.

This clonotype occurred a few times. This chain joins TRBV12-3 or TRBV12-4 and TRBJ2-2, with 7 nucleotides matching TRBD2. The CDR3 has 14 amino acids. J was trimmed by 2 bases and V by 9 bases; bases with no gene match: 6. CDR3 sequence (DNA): TGTGCCAGTGCTCGGGGGGAAAACACCGGGGAGCTGTTTTTT. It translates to CASARGENTGELFF.

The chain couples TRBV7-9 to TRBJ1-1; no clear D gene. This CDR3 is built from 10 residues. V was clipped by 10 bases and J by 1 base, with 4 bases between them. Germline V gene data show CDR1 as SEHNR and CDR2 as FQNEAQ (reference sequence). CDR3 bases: TGTGCCAACGAGAACACTGAAGCTTTCTTT. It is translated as CANENTEAFF.

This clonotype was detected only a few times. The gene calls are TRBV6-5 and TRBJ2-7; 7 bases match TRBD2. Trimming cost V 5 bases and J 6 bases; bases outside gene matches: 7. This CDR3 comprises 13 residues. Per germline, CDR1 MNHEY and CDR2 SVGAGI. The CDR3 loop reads CASSDHSGGEQYV. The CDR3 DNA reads TGTGCCAGCAGTGATCATTCGGGGGGCGAGCAGTACGTC.

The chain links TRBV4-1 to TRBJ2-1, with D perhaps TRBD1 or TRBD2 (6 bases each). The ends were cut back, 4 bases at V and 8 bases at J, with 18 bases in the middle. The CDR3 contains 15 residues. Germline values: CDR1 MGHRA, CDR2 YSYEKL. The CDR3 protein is CASSRRAGVGDEQFF. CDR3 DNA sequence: TGCGCCAGCAGCCGGAGGGCAGGGGTGGGCGATGAGCAGTTCTTC.

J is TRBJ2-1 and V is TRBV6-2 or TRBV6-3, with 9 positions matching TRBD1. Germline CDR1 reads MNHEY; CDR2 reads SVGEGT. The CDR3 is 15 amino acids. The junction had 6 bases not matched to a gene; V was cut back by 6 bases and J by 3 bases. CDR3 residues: CASRSGQGGYNEQFF. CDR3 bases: TGTGCCAGCAGATCGGGACAGGGTGGCTACAATGAGCAGTTCTTC.